This T cell receptor (beta chain) was obtained from a study of somatic mutations in cytotoxic T cells in rheumatoid arthritis. The wider study: Sorted by flow to nearly 100% purity were some V beta antibody-stained T-cell populations, including V beta1+ cells sequenced for TCRB.

This table comes from immunoSEQ multiplex PCR, and its TCRdb copy is limited to in-frame clones, with some not included. The sample lists 10,000 to 13,000 clones, about 67% occurring once. The V and J ends lost 6 bases and 3 bases respectively, with 11 bases between them. CDR1 and CDR2 (germline): WSHSY, SAAADI. The CDR3 totals 14 residues. The sequence was obtained from an adult with rheumatoid arthritis. The sample was CD8+ T cells sorted from blood. The V and J genes are TRBV10-2 and TRBJ2-2, with D perhaps matching TRBD2 (5 bases). The CDR3 here is CASRGGPYTGELFF. CDR3 DNA sequence: TGCGCCAGCAGAGGCGGGCCTTACACCGGGGAGCTGTTTTTT.